The clone carrying this T cell receptor beta chain was observed a handful of times. The antigen is not known. This may arise from a read error, as a much more abundant clone is one base away. In the original analysis: Built for papillary thyroid cancer, a distant-metastasis classifier drew on CDR3 differences across clinicopathological groups. TCRdb re-called the PCR reads with MiXCR. The V and J calls here are based on TCRdb, not the publication. Among about 92,000 clones listed, about 15% were seen once. These data are taken from a study of metastatic and nonmetastatic thyroid tumors. Study summary: Comparative analysis of repertoires was undertaken across blood and tumor or nodule tissue obtained from malignant and benign thyroid patients. Study results and caveats: It was reported that TCR beta diversity was significantly higher in malignant thyroid tumors than benign nodules, in blood and tumor.

No patient had received any treatment before thyroid surgery. The source is a female donor with papillary thyroid cancer or a benign thyroid nodule (not recorded which). Some clones in this sample may be carry-over from other donors' samples. The specimen sequenced was blood.

CDR3 bases: TGTGCCAGTAGTGTAGGGACTAGCGGGTCGGAGACCCAGTACTTC. This translates into CASSVGTSGSETQYF. The rearrangement uses TRBV19 and TRBJ2-5; 12 positions match TRBD2. Germline V gene sequence: CDR1 LNHDA, CDR2 SQIVND (reference sequence). V lost 5 bases to trimming and J lost 5 bases; unmatched junction nucleotides: 6. This CDR3 has 15 residues. Filled out from reference TRBV19 and TRBJ2-5, the complete variable domain reads DGGITQSPKYLFRKEGQNVTLSCEQNLNHDAMYWYRQDPGQGLRLIYYSQIVNDFQKGDIAEGYSVSREKKESFPLTVTSAQKNPTAFYLCASSVGTSGSETQYFGPGTRLLVL.